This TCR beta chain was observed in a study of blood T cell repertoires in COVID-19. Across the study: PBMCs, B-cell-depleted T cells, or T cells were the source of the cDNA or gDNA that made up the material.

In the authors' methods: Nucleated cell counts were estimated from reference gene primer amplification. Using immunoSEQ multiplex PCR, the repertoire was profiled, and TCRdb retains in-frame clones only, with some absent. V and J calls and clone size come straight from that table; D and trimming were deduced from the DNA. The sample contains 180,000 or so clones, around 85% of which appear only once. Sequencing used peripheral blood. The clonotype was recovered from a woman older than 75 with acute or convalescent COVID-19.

The CDR3 sequence: CAISGGQGSYTF. The CDR3 DNA sequence: TGTGCCATCAGTGGGGGCCAGGGGAGCTACACCTTC. The J gene is TRBJ1-2, the V gene TRBV10-3; tentative D call: TRBD1 (6 bases). Per the germline V gene, CDR1 is ENHRY and CDR2 is SYGVKD. The V gene lost 4 bases and the J gene lost 9 bases, with 12 bases spanning the gap. This CDR3 is built from 12 residues.